This record looks at one TCR beta chain sequence and its context. This record comes from a study of CD8 T cells in Susac syndrome. Study in general: Intravenous immunoglobulin alone or corticosteroids were being given to patients with Susac syndrome at blood draw, unless they were therapy-naive.

After removal of 4 bases from V and 4 bases from J, the junction contained 8 bases not matched to a gene. CDR3 length equals 16 residues. Germline V gene lookup returns CDR1 SGHTA and CDR2 FQGNSA. Random hexamers primed reverse transcription of roughly 0.5 to 1 ug RNA. MiXCR, run by TCRdb on the immunoSEQ multiplex PCR reads, gives a single entry per CDR3 protein. This repertoire shows fewer than 200,000 distinct CDR3 sequences, 75% to 95% found once; its top ten account for 0.075% to 0.095%. The Susac syndrome patients fit the recently defined diagnostic criteria for definite or probable disease. Sequenced: CD4+ T cells from PBMCs. The rearrangement uses TRBV7-2 and TRBJ1-3; 9 bases map to TRBD1. The clonotype originates from a human donor with Susac syndrome. The chain's CDR3 is CASSSLGTGIGNTIYF. The CDR3 DNA reads TGTGCCAGCAGCTCCCTCGGGACAGGGATAGGAAACACCATATATTTT. Together with reference TRBV7-2 and TRBJ1-3, the CDR3 gives the full variable domain: GAGVSQSPSNKVTEKGKDVELRCDPISGHTALYWYRQSLGQGLEFLIYFQGNSAPDKSGLPSDRFSAERTGGSVSTLTIQRTQQEDSAVYLCASSSLGTGIGNTIYFGEGSWLTVV.